This TCR beta chain was captured in a study of blood T cells in healthy people across ages. CDR1 MDHEN and CDR2 SYDVKM come from the germline V gene. Trimming took 5 bases from V and 7 from J; bases not matched to a gene: 17. The CDR3 contains 18 residues. General observations from the study: Diversity of TCR beta correlated strongly with naive T cell percentage.

PCR was performed a second time for about 7 to 11 cycles using a sample-barcoded 5' primer and a J-beta primer mix. TCRdb re-called the 5' RACE reads through MiXCR, storing one row per CDR3 protein. This table holds over a million distinct CDR3 sequences, over 35% found once. Drawn from each donor were 8.5 to 10 milliliters of peripheral blood. On this clonotype: Its antigen is not known.

The chain uses TRBV28 and TRBJ2-1; 10 positions match TRBD1. Source material: blood. This clonotype originated in a woman aged 60-75 years in good health. This CDR3 reads CASSRDRGSVAGRNEQFF. DNA for the CDR3: TGTGCCAGCAGTCGGGACAGGGGATCTGTAGCGGGAAGGAATGAGCAGTTCTTC.